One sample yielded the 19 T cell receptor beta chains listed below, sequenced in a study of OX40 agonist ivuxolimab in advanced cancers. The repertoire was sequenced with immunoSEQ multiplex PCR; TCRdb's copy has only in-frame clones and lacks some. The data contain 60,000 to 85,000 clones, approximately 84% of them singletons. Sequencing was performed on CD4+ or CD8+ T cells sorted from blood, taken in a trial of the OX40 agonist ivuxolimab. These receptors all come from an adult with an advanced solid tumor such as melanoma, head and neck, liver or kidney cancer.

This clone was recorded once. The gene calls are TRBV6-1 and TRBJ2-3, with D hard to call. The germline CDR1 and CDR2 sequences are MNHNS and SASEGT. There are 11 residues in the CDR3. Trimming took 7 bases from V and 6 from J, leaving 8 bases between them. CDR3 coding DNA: TGTGCCAGCACCCAAGGGGATACGCAGTATTTT. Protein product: CASTQGDTQYF.

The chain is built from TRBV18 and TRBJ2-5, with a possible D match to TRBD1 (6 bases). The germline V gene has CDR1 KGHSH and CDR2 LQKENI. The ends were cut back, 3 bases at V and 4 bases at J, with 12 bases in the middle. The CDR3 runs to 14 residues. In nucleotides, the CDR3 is TGTGCCAGCTCACCTACACAGGGCACAGAGACCCAGTACTTC. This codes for CASSPTQGTETQYF. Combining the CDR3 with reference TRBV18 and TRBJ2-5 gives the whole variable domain NAGVMQNPRHLVRRRGQEARLRCSPMKGHSHVYWYRQLPEEGLKFMVYLQKENIIDESGMPKERFSAEFPKEGPSILRIQQVVRGDSAAYFCASSPTQGTETQYFGPGTRLLVL.

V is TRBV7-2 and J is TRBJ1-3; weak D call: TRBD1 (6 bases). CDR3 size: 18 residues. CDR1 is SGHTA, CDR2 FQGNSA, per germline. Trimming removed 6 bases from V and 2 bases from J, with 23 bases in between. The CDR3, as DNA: TGTGCCAGCAGTCTAAGAATTGGACAGCGCTCACCTGGAAACACCATATATTTT. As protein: CASSLRIGQRSPGNTIYF.

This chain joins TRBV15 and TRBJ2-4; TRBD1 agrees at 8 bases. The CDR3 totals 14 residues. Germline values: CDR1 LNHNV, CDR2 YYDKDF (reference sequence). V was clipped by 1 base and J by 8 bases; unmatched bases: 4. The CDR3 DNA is TGTGCCACCAGCAGAGGGACAGGGCAGTACATTCAGTACTTC. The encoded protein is CATSRGTGQYIQYF. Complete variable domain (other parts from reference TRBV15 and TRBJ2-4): DAMVIQNPRYQVTQFGKPVTLSCSQTLNHNVMYWYQQKSSQAPKLLFHYYDKDFNNEADTPDNFQSRRPNTSFCFLDIRSPGLGDTAMYLCATSRGTGQYIQYFGAGTRLSVL.

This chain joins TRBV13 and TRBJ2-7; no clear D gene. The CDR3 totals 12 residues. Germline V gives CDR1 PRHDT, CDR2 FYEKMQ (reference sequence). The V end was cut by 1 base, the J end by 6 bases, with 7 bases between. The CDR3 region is CASSLEYGEQYF. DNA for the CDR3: TGTGCCAGCAGCTTAGAGTACGGCGAGCAGTACTTC.

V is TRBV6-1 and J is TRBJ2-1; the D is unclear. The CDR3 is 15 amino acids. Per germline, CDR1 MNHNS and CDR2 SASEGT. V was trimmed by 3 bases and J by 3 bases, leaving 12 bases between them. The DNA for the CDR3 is TGTGCCAGCAGTGAGTATGGTAGGCACTACAATGAGCAGTTCTTC. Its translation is CASSEYGRHYNEQFF.

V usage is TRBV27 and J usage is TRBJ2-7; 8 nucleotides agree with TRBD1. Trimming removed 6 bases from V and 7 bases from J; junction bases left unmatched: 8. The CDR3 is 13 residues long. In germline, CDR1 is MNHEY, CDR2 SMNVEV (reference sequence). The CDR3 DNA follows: TGTGCCAGCAGCTCGGGGACAGGTAGGGAGCAGTACTTC. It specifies CASSSGTGREQYF.

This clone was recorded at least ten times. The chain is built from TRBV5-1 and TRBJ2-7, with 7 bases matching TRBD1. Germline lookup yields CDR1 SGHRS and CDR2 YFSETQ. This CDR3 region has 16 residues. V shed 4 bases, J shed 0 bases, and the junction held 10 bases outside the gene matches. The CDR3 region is CASSGRLGQSSYEQYF. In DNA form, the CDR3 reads TGCGCCAGCAGCGGAAGACTGGGACAGAGCTCCTACGAGCAGTACTTC.

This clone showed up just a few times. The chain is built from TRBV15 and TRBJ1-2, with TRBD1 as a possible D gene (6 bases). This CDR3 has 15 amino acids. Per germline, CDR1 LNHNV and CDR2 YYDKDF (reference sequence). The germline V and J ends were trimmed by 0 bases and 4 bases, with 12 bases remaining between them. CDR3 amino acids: CATSRDGGVSYGYTF. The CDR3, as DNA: TGTGCCACCAGCAGAGACGGGGGCGTTAGCTATGGCTACACCTTC.

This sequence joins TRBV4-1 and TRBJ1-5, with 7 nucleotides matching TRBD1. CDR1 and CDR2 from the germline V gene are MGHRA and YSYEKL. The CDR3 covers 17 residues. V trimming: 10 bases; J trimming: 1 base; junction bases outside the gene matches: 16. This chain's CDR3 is CAMSGRGIDYSNQPQHF. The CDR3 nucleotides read TGCGCCATGTCAGGCAGGGGGATCGACTACAGCAATCAGCCCCAGCATTTT.

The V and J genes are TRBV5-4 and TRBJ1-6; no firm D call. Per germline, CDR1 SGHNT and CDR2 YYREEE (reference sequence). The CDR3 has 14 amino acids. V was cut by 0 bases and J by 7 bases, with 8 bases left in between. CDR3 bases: TGTGCCAGCAGCTTGGACCAGACAAATTCACCCCTCCACTTT. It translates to CASSLDQTNSPLHF.

DNA for the CDR3: TGTGCCAGCAGCTTTCTAATGGAGACCCAGTACTTC. Amino acid sequence: CASSFLMETQYF. V gene TRBV7-9 combines with J gene TRBJ2-5; D is unclear. V was cut by 3 bases and J by 5 bases, with 7 bases left in between. This CDR3 contains 12 residues. Germline CDR1 is SEHNR and CDR2 is FQNEAQ (reference sequence).

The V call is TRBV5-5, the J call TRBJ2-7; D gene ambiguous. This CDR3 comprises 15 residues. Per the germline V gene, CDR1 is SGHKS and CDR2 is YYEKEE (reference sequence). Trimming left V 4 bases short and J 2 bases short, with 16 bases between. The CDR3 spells CASSLAVLLPYEQYF. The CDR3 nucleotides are TGTGCCAGCAGCCTCGCGGTTCTACTGCCCTACGAGCAGTACTTC.

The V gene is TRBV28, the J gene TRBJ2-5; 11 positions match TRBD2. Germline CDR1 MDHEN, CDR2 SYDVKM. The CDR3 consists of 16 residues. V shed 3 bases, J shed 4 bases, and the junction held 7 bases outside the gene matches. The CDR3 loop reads CASSFSLAGALETQYF. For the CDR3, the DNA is TGTGCCAGCAGTTTCTCACTAGCGGGGGCCCTAGAGACCCAGTACTTC.

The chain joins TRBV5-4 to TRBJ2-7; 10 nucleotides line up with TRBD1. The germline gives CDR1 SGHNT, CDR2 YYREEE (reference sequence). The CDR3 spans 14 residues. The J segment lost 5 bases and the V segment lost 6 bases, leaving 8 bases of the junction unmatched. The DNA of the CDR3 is TGTGCCAGCACGCTTGGGGGACAGGGGAACGAGCAGTACTTC. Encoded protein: CASTLGGQGNEQYF.

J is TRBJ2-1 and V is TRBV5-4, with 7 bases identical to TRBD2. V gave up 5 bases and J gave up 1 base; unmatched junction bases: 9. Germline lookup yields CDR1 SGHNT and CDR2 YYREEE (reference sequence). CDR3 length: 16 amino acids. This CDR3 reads CASSLWGGSSYNEQFF. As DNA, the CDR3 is TGTGCCAGCAGTCTCTGGGGCGGGAGTTCCTACAATGAGCAGTTCTTC.

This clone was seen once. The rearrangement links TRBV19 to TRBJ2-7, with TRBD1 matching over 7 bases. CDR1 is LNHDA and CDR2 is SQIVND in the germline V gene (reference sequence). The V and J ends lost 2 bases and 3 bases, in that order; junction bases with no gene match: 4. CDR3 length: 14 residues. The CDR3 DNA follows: TGTGCCAGTAGTATAAACCCAGGGGGCTACGAGCAGTACTTC. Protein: CASSINPGGYEQYF.

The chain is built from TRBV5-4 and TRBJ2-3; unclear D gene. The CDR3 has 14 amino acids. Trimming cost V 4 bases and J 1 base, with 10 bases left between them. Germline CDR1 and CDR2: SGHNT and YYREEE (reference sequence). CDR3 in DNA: TGTGCCAGCAGCCACCTATCGGGCACAGATACGCAGTATTTT. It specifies CASSHLSGTDTQYF.

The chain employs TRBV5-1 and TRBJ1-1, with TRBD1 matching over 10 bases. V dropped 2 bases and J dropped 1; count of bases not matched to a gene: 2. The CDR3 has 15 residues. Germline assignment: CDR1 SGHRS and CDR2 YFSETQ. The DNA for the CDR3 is TGCGCCAGCAGCTTTGACAGGGGGCGGAACACTGAAGCTTTCTTT. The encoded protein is CASSFDRGRNTEAFF.